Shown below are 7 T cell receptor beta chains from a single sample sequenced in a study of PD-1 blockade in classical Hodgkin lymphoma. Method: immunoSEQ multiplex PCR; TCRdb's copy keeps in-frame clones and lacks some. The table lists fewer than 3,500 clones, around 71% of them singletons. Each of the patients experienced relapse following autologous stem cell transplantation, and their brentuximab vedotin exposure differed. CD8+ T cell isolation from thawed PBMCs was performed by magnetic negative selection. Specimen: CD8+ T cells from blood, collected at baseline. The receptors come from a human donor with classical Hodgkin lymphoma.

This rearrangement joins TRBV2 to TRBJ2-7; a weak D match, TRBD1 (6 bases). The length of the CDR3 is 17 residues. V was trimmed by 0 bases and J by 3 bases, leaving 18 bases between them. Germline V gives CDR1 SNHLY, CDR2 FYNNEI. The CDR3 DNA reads TGTGCCAGCAGTGAAGCGCTTCAGCAGGGGTTAGTCTACGAGCAGTACTTC. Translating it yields CASSEALQQGLVYEQYF.

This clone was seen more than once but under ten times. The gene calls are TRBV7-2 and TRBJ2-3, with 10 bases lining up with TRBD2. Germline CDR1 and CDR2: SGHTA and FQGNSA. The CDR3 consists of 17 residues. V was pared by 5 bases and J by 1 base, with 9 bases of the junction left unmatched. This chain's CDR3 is CASSRVPGLAGTDTQYF. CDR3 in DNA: TGTGCCAGCAGCAGAGTCCCCGGACTAGCGGGCACAGATACGCAGTATTTT.

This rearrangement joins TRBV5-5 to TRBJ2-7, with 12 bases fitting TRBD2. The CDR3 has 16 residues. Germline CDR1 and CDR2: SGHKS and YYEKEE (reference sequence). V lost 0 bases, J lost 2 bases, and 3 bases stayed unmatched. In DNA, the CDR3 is TGTGCCAGCAGCTTGGGGTCTAGCGGGGGGGCCTACGAGCAGTACTTC. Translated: CASSLGSSGGAYEQYF.

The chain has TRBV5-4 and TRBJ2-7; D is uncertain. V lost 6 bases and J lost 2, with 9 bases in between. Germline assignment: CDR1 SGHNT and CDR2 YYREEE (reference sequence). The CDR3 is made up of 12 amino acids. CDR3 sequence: CASNDGTYEQYF. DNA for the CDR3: TGTGCCAGCAACGACGGTACCTACGAGCAGTACTTC.

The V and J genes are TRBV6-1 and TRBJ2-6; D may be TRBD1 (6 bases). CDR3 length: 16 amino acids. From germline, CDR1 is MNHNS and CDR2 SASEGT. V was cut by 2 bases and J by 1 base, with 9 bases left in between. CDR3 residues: CASSETGRSGANVLTF. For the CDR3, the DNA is TGTGCCAGCAGTGAAACAGGGCGGTCTGGGGCCAACGTCCTGACTTTC.

The CDR3 region has the DNA TGTGCCAGCAGTTACCTGCCGGGGGCAAACTATGGCTACACCTTC. This encodes CASSYLPGANYGYTF. The chain couples TRBV6-5 to TRBJ1-2, with D perhaps matching TRBD1 (6 bases). The CDR3 is made up of 15 amino acids. V was pared by 2 bases and J by 2 bases, with 12 bases between. Germline V gene data show CDR1 as MNHEY and CDR2 as SVGAGI.

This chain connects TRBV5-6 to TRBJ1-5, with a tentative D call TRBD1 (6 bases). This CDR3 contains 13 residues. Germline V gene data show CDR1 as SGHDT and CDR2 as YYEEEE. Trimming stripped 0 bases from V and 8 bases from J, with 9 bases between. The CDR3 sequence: CASSLGRGEPQHF. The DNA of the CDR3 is TGTGCCAGCAGCTTGGGTAGGGGGGAGCCCCAGCATTTT.